Below are 2 T cell receptor beta chains sequenced from a single sample in a study of T cells after yellow fever vaccination. TCRdb re-analysed the 5' RACE reads in MiXCR, keeping a single row per CDR3 protein. Of 400,000 to 650,000 distinct CDR3 sequences in the sample, 21% are singletons; the top ten hold about a sixth. The material sequenced was PBMCs, taken roughly 20 days after the first yellow fever vaccination. These receptors originate from a man younger than 35 who received the YFV17D yellow fever vaccine.

The chain is built from TRBV7-8 and TRBJ2-5; 11 positions match TRBD2. Germline values: CDR1 SGHVS, CDR2 FQNEAQ. Trimming removed 5 bases from V and 2 bases from J; junction bases left unmatched: 7. The CDR3 covers 16 residues. CDR3 region: CASSPTSGGRQETQYF. In nucleotides, the CDR3 is TGTGCCAGCAGCCCAACTAGCGGGGGAAGGCAAGAGACCCAGTACTTC.

This clonotype was seen at least ten times. V usage is TRBV5-1 and J usage is TRBJ1-1; D is uncertain. V was pared by 4 bases and J by 3 bases, with 4 bases between. The V gene's germline CDR1 is SGHRS and CDR2 YFSETQ. The CDR3 consists of 11 residues. CDR3 residues: CASSRDTEAFF. Here the CDR3 DNA reads TGCGCCAGCAGCCGGGACACTGAAGCTTTCTTT. The whole variable domain, remainder taken from reference TRBV5-1 and TRBJ1-1, is KAGVTQTPRYLIKTRGQQVTLSCSPISGHRSVSWYQQTPGQGLQFLFEYFSETQRNKGNFPGRFSGRQFSNSRSEMNVSTLELGDSALYLCASSRDTEAFFGQGTRLTVV.